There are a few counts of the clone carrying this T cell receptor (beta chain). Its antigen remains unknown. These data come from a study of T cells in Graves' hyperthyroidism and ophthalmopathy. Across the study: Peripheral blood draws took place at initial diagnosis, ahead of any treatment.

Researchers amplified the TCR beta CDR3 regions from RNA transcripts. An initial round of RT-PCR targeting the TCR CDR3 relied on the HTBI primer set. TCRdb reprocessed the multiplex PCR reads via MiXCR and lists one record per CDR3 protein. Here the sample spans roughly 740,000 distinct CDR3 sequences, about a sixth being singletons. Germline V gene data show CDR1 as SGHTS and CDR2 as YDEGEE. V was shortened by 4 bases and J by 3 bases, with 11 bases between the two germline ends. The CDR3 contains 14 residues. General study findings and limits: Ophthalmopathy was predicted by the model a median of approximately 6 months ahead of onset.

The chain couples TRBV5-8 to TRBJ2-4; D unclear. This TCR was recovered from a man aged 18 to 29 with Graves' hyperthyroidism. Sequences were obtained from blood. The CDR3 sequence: CASSTMTGKNIQYF. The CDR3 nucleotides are TGTGCCAGCAGCACCATGACCGGCAAAAACATTCAGTACTTC.